This is a list of T cell receptor beta chains from one sample in a study of shared clonotypes between healthy human individuals. Sequencing used immunoSEQ multiplex PCR; TCRdb keeps in-frame clones, though not all of them. Of 2,100,000 or so clones listed, approximately 96% are singletons. The sample taken for sequencing was naive CD4+ T cells sorted from blood. These receptors were collected from a man in his late teens or twenties in good health. The CDR3 runs from the conserved cysteine through the conserved F or W. A D gene is named only where the DNA matches it firmly. Clone size is shown for a subset of rows, as once, few, many or a class of expanded clone.

NA	NA	TRBV7-9	TRBJ2-5	CASSPSLKTQYF	TGTGCCAGCAGCCCTAGCCTAAAGACCCAGTACTTC
NA	NA	TRBV29-1	TRBJ2-7	CSVETAENYEQYF	TGCAGCGTTGAAACAGCCGAAAACTACGAGCAGTACTTC
NA	NA	TRBV10-2	TRBJ1-4	CASRGPNNEKLFF	TGCGCCAGCAGAGGACCGAATAATGAAAAACTGTTTTTT
NA	TRBD2	TRBV6-1	TRBJ2-1	CASSEALRGRYNEQFF	TGTGCCAGCAGTGAAGCGCTGCGGGGGAGATACAATGAGCAGTTCTTC
NA	NA	TRBV19	TRBJ2-7	CASSRPGHSYEQYF	TGTGCCAGTAGTAGGCCGGGACATAGCTACGAGCAGTACTTC
NA	NA	TRBV19	TRBJ1-1	CASTDSPHTEAFF	TGTGCCAGTACTGACAGTCCACACACTGAAGCTTTCTTT
NA	NA	TRBV5-4	TRBJ2-7	CASSLGAGTSYEQYF	TGTGCCAGCAGCTTGGGCGCCGGGACATCCTACGAGCAGTACTTC
NA	TRBD1	TRBV18	TRBJ2-1	CASSPPGQGSHEQFF	TGTGCCAGCTCACCCCCGGGACAGGGTAGTCATGAGCAGTTCTTC
NA	TRBD2	TRBV5-1	TRBJ2-7	CASSLVTSGVEQYF	TGCGCCAGCAGCTTGGTGACTAGCGGGGTAGAGCAGTACTTC
NA	NA	TRBV20-1	TRBJ2-1	CSASTRNEQFF	TGCAGTGCTAGCACCAGAAATGAGCAGTTCTTC
NA	TRBD2	TRBV6-5	TRBJ2-1	CASSAGLAGFNEQFF	TGTGCCAGCAGTGCAGGACTAGCGGGGTTCAATGAGCAGTTCTTC
NA	NA	TRBV6-5	TRBJ1-6	CASSRSSYNSPLHF	TGTGCCAGCAGTCGGAGCTCCTATAATTCACCCCTCCACTTT
NA	NA	TRBV11-2	TRBJ2-5	CASSSGPRGGETQYF	TGTGCCAGCAGCTCGGGACCCAGGGGGGGAGAGACCCAGTACTTC
NA	TRBD2	TRBV2	TRBJ2-1	CASNSGLAGVGVFF	TGTGCCAGCAACAGTGGGCTAGCGGGAGTGGGCGTGTTCTTC
NA	TRBD1	TRBV5-6	TRBJ2-5	CASSLVSPGQGQETQYF	TGTGCCAGCAGCTTGGTCTCCCCGGGACAGGGCCAAGAGACCCAGTACTTC
NA	NA	TRBV6-5	TRBJ2-1	CAVTRESGHEQFF	TGTGCAGTGACTAGGGAGAGTGGCCATGAGCAGTTCTTC
NA	TRBD1	TRBV7-2	TRBJ1-5	CASTNPGQSNQPQHF	TGTGCCAGCACTAACCCGGGACAGAGCAATCAGCCCCAGCATTTT
once	NA	TRBV2	TRBJ2-7	CASSGGPGQYF	TGTGCCAGCAGTGGGGGCCCGGGGCAGTACTTC
NA	NA	TRBV5-5	TRBJ1-5	CASSFDSHSNQPQHF	TGTGCCAGCAGCTTTGACAGCCATAGCAATCAGCCCCAGCATTTT
NA	NA	TRBV7-8	TRBJ2-1	CASSSDSYNEQFF	TGTGCCAGCAGCTCAGACAGCTACAATGAGCAGTTCTTC
NA	TRBD2	TRBV18	TRBJ2-3	CASSPRTSGPTDTQYF	TGTGCCAGCTCACCACGGACTAGCGGTCCCACAGATACGCAGTATTTT
NA	TRBD1	TRBV19	TRBJ1-4	CASTGTAEKLFF	TGTGCCAGTACCGGGACAGCTGAAAAACTGTTTTTT
NA	NA	TRBV7-3	TRBJ2-3	CASSPNTGRGDTQYF	TGTGCCAGCAGCCCTAATACAGGGCGGGGAGATACGCAGTATTTT
NA	TRBD1	TRBV4-3	TRBJ1-3	CASSQAQGQTGNTIYF	TGCGCCAGCAGCCAAGCACAGGGGCAGACTGGAAACACCATATATTTT
NA	TRBD2	TRBV7-9	TRBJ2-7	CASSLGTSVYEQYF	TGTGCCAGCAGCTTGGGGACTAGCGTTTACGAGCAGTACTTC
NA	TRBD1	TRBV27	TRBJ1-1	CASSSDRTMNTEAFF	TGTGCCAGCAGTTCGGACAGGACCATGAACACTGAAGCTTTCTTT
NA	TRBD1	TRBV9	TRBJ1-2	CASSVEGQGVNYGYTF	TGTGCCAGCAGCGTAGAGGGACAGGGGGTAAACTATGGCTACACCTTC
NA	TRBD2	TRBV5-5	TRBJ2-2	CASSWSGLAGGPANTGELFF	TGTGCCAGCAGCTGGTCTGGACTAGCGGGAGGGCCTGCGAACACCGGGGAGCTGTTTTTT
NA	NA	TRBV5-1	TRBJ2-7	CASSQVLGTYEQYF	TGCGCCAGCAGCCAGGTCTTAGGGACCTACGAGCAGTACTTC
few	NA	TRBV5-1	TRBJ1-6	CASSLGQEGSPLHF	TGCGCCAGCAGCTTGGGGCAGGAGGGTTCACCCCTCCACTTT
once	TRBD1	TRBV27	TRBJ2-1	CATNHKDRANEQFF	TGTGCCACCAATCATAAGGACAGGGCCAATGAGCAGTTCTTC
NA	NA	TRBV10-2	TRBJ2-7	CASSDVGMAYEQYF	TGCGCCAGCAGTGACGTGGGGATGGCATACGAGCAGTACTTC
NA	NA	TRBV6-1	TRBJ1-2	CASSEAVDGYTF	TGTGCCAGCAGTGAAGCCGTGGATGGCTACACCTTC
NA	NA	TRBV18	TRBJ2-2	CASRPDTTNTGELFF	TGTGCCAGCCGACCGGACACCACGAACACCGGGGAGCTGTTTTTT
NA	NA	TRBV7-2	TRBJ2-6	CASSSSLSSGANVLTF	TGTGCCAGCAGCTCATCACTGAGCTCTGGGGCCAACGTCCTGACTTTC
NA	TRBD1	TRBV7-2	TRBJ1-1	CASSLVGTGGKNTEAFF	TGTGCCAGCAGCTTAGTTGGGACAGGGGGAAAAAACACTGAAGCTTTCTTT
NA	TRBD1	TRBV6-5	TRBJ1-1	CATRQGPNSEAFF	TGTGCCACTCGACAGGGGCCTAATAGTGAAGCTTTCTTT
NA	NA	TRBV18	TRBJ2-3	CASSPIMEDTQYF	TGTGCCAGCTCACCAATAATGGAAGATACGCAGTATTTT
NA	TRBD2	TRBV28	TRBJ2-3	CASSFRRGGTDTQYF	TGTGCCAGCAGTTTTCGGCGGGGGGGCACAGATACGCAGTATTTT
once	TRBD1	TRBV18	TRBJ1-6	CASSPGTGNNSPLHF	TGTGCCAGCTCACCAGGGACAGGGAATAATTCACCCCTCCACTTT
NA	NA	TRBV6-1	TRBJ1-4	CASRNGGEKIGKLFF	TGTGCCAGCAGGAACGGGGGCGAAAAAATTGGAAAACTGTTTTTT
NA	NA	TRBV5-1	TRBJ1-1	CASSLLGRRNTEAFF	TGCGCCAGCAGCTTGTTGGGCAGGCGAAACACTGAAGCTTTCTTT
once	TRBD2	TRBV7-8	TRBJ2-1	CASGHRGLAGGDPFLGQFF	TGTGCCAGCGGGCACAGGGGACTAGCGGGAGGGGACCCCTTCCTAGGGCAGTTCTTC
NA	NA	TRBV2	TRBJ2-5	CASSQGGGVKTQYF	TGTGCCAGCAGTCAAGGCGGCGGGGTAAAGACCCAGTACTTC
NA	TRBD1	TRBV19	TRBJ1-2	CASSIRDRDSYGYTF	TGTGCCAGTAGTATTAGGGACAGAGACTCCTATGGCTACACCTTC
once	NA	TRBV18	TRBJ2-3	CASSPRLTDTQYF	TGTGCCAGCTCACCACGTTTGACAGATACGCAGTATTTT
once	NA	TRBV7-9	TRBJ1-3	CASSPDTYGNTIYF	TGTGCCAGCAGCCCGGACACATATGGAAACACCATATATTTT
NA	NA	TRBV6-1	TRBJ1-1	CASSSDRLEAFF	TGTGCCAGCAGTTCTGACAGGCTTGAAGCTTTCTTT
NA	TRBD1	TRBV6-6	TRBJ1-5	CASSREGQQNQPQHF	TGTGCCAGCAGTAGAGAGGGACAGCAAAATCAGCCCCAGCATTTT
NA	NA	TRBV4-3	TRBJ1-5	CASSPWVYNQPQHF	TGCGCCAGCAGCCCCTGGGTCTACAATCAGCCCCAGCATTTT
NA	NA	TRBV7-6	TRBJ1-6	CASSLTPDNSPLHF	TGTGCCAGCAGCTTAACACCCGATAATTCACCCCTCCACTTT
NA	NA	TRBV27	TRBJ2-7	CASSQFPNGGPYEQYF	TGTGCCAGCAGCCAATTCCCGAATGGGGGCCCCTACGAGCAGTACTTC
few	NA	TRBV27	TRBJ1-2	CASSDSDSLPGYTF	TGTGCCAGCAGTGACAGCGATTCCCTACCTGGCTACACCTTC
NA	NA	TRBV5-1	TRBJ2-7	CASTSGLRRTGSYEQYF	TGCGCCAGCACCTCGGGACTCAGAAGGACCGGCTCCTACGAGCAGTACTTC
NA	TRBD1	TRBV6-1	TRBJ1-5	CASLLRQGENQPQHF	TGTGCCAGCCTTCTTAGACAGGGAGAAAATCAGCCCCAGCATTTT
NA	TRBD1	TRBV27	TRBJ1-5	CASSPIGTGSQPQHF	TGTGCCAGCAGCCCAATCGGGACAGGGAGTCAGCCCCAGCATTTT
NA	NA	TRBV20-1	TRBJ2-3	CSAWPEDTQYF	TGCAGTGCTTGGCCAGAGGATACGCAGTATTTT